The clone carrying this T cell receptor (beta chain) was seen ten or more times. These data come from a study of T cells in Graves' hyperthyroidism and ophthalmopathy. The TCR beta CDR3 regions underwent amplification using RNA transcripts as the source. Primed by the HTBI set, a first-round RT-PCR was run on the TCR CDR3. TCRdb re-called the multiplex PCR reads with MiXCR, one entry per CDR3 protein. In the table there are fewer than 350,000 distinct CDR3 sequences, 15% of which are singletons. This CDR3 region has 16 residues. Germline V gene sequence: CDR1 DFQATT, CDR2 SNEGSKA (reference sequence). Trimming at V came to 3 bases and at J to 0 bases, leaving 6 bases not matched to a gene.

The clonotype originates from a woman aged 45 to 65 with Graves' hyperthyroidism that later progressed to Graves' ophthalmopathy. The chain is built from TRBV20-1 and TRBJ2-3, with 10 bases that match TRBD2. The sequencing input was blood. CDR3 amino acids: CSARGLTSGSTDTQYF. The CDR3 region has the DNA TGCAGTGCTAGGGGTCTGACTAGCGGGAGCACAGATACGCAGTATTTT.